The present entry profiles one T cell receptor beta chain with its context. Antigen unknown. Run at survey level, the immunoSEQ assay was version v3.0. Sequencing set out to capture roughly 35,000-55,000 T-cell genomes per sample. TCRdb's table, derived via immunoSEQ multiplex PCR, lists solely in-frame clones and lacks some. The table shows 30,000 to 40,000 clones, with about 74% occurring only once. The data were taken from a study of long-term antiretroviral therapy in people with HIV. Study outcomes and limitations: Dating from the mid-2000s to the late 2010s, the blood was possibly obtained under older ART regimens.

This material consisted of unsorted PBMCs, taken 2 years after starting antiretroviral therapy. This receptor was identified in a woman in her 50s with HIV.

The CDR3 is CASGKYKDV. The CDR3 DNA sequence: TGTGCCAGCGGAAAATACAAAGACGTC. The V and J genes are TRBV2 and TRBJ2-7; the D is unclear. Germline V gives CDR1 SNHLY, CDR2 FYNNEI. This CDR3 region has 9 residues.